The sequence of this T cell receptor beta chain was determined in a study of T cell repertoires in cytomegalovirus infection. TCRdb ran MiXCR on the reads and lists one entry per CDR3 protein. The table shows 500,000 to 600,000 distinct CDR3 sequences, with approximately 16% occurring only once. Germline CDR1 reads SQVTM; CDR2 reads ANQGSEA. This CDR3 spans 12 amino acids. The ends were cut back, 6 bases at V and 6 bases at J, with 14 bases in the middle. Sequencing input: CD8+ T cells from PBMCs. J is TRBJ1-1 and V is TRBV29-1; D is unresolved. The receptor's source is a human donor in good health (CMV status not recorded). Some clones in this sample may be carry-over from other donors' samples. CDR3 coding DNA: TGCAGCGTGACTGGGGATTGGGCTGAAGCTTTCTTT. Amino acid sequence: CSVTGDWAEAFF. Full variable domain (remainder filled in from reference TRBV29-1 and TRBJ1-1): SAVISQKPSRDICQRGTSLTIQCQVDSQVTMMFWYRQQPGQSLTLIATANQGSEATYESGFVIDKFPISRPNLTFSTLTVSNMSPEDSSIYLCSVTGDWAEAFFGQGTRLTVV.